This T cell receptor beta chain was identified during a study of T cell changes during pregnancy in multiple sclerosis. V lost 6 bases and J lost 4; bases outside the gene matches: 4. Germline V gene lookup returns CDR1 SNHLY and CDR2 FYNNEI. CDR3 length equals 13 residues. Some clones are missing from TCRdb's copy, which holds only in-frame ones; the method was immunoSEQ multiplex PCR. The profile shows some 30,000 clones, about 89% of them singletons. Sequenced here: CD8+ T cells from peripheral blood mononuclear cells, sampled before pregnancy. The V call is TRBV2, the J call TRBJ1-2, with 8 positions matching TRBD1. This clonotype originated in a female donor with multiple sclerosis, enrolled in a pregnancy study. CDR3 residues: CASRTGQGYGYTF. The CDR3 bases are TGTGCCAGCAGGACTGGACAGGGCTATGGCTACACCTTC. The variable domain in full, with the rest retrieved from reference TRBV2 and TRBJ1-2, is EPEVTQTPSHQVTQMGQEVILRCVPISNHLYFYWYRQILGQKVEFLVSFYNNEISEKSEIFDDQFSVERPDGSNFTLKIRSTKLEDSAMYFCASRTGQGYGYTFGSGTRLTVV.